The entry below describes one TCR beta chain. The target antigen is unknown. This sample stems from a study of radiation and T cells in renal cell carcinoma. Libraries were prepared by immunoSEQ multiplex PCR; TCRdb keeps only in-frame clonotypes and omits some of them. Counted here are about 20,000 clones, approximately 62% occurring once; the ten biggest clones make up about an eighth. From germline, CDR1 is SGHDT and CDR2 YYEEEE. Trimming took 1 base from V and 7 from J, leaving 9 bases between them. CDR3 size: 12 residues. Noted treatment: 15 Gy SBRT to primary tumor, nephrectomy 4 weeks later. Nephrectomy followed 15 Gy stereotactic body radiation by 4 weeks. The patient's renal cell carcinoma had clear cell pathology. Study-wide points: Irradiated tumors had higher TCR clonality than control tumors. In blood, top tumor clones expanded by 2 weeks, shrinking by 4.

The input for sequencing was tumor tissue, taken from a patient whose treatment included radiotherapy and nephrectomy. This clonotype was sampled from a woman aged 65 to 85 with renal cell carcinoma. The chain recombines TRBV5-6 with TRBJ2-7, with D possibly TRBD2 on 6 matching bases. The CDR3 loop is CASSLIRGEQYF. DNA of the CDR3: TGTGCCAGCAGCTTGATCCGGGGGGAGCAGTACTTC. The full variable domain, completed using reference TRBV5-6 and TRBJ2-7, is DAGVTQSPTHLIKTRGQQVTLRCSPKSGHDTVSWYQQALGQGPQFIFQYYEEEERQRGNFPDRFSGHQFPNYSSELNVNALLLGDSALYLCASSLIRGEQYFGPGTRLTVT.